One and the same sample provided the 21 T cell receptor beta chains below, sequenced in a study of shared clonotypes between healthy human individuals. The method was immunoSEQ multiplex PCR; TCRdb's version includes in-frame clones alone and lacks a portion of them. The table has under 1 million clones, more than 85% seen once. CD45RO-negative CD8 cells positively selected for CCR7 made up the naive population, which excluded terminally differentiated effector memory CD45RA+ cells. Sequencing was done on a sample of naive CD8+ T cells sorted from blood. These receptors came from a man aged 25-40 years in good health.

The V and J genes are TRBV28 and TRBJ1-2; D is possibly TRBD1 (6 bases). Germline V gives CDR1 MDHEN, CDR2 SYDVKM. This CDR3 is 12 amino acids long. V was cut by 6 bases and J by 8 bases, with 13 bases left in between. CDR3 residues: CASSPGAQGYTF. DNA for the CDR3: TGTGCCAGCAGCCCAGGGGCGCAAGGCTACACCTTC.

CDR3 in DNA: TGCGCCAGCGCTAGCGGGAGCTCCTACAATGAGCAGTTCTTC. It yields the protein CASASGSSYNEQFF. The chain combines TRBV10-2 with TRBJ2-1, with TRBD2 matching over 10 bases. The ends lost 8 bases at V and 0 bases at J; junction bases unmatched: 1. CDR1 is WSHSY and CDR2 is SAAADI in the germline V gene. CDR3 length: 14 amino acids.

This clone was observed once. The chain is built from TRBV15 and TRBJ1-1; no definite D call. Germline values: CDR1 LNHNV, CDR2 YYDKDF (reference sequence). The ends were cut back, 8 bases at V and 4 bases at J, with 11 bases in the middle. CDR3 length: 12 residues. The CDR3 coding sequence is TGTGCCACCGGGCGGTATGTCACTGAAGCTTTCTTT. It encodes CATGRYVTEAFF.

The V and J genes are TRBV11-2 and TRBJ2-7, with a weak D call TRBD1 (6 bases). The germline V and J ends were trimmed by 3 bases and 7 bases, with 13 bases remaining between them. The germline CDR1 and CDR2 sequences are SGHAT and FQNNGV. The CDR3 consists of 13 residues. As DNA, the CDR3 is TGTGCCAGCAGCTTTGCCGACGGACAGGAGCAGTACTTC. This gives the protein CASSFADGQEQYF.

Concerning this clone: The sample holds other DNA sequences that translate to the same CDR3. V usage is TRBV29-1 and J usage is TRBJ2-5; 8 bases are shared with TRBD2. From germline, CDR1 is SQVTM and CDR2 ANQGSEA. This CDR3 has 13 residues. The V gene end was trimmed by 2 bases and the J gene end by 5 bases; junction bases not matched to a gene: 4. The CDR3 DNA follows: TGCAGCGTTGAAAGGCGGGGGGAGGAGACCCAGTACTTC. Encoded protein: CSVERRGEETQYF. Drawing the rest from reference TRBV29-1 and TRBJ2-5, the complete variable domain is SAVISQKPSRDICQRGTSLTIQCQVDSQVTMMFWYRQQPGQSLTLIATANQGSEATYESGFVIDKFPISRPNLTFSTLTVSNMSPEDSSIYLCSVERRGEETQYFGPGTRLLVL.

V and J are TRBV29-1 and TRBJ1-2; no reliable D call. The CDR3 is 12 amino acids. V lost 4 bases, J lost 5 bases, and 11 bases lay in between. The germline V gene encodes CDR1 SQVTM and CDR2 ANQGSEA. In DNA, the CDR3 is TGCAGCGTTGTCGGTAACGGATATGGCTACACCTTC. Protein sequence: CSVVGNGYGYTF.

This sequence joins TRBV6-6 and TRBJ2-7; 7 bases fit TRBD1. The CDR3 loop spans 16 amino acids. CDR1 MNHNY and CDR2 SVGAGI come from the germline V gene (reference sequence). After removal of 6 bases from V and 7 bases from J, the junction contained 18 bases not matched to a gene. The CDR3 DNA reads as TGTGCCAGCAGATCCCACGACAGGGCCAAAATACGGGAGCAGTACTTC. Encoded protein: CASRSHDRAKIREQYF.

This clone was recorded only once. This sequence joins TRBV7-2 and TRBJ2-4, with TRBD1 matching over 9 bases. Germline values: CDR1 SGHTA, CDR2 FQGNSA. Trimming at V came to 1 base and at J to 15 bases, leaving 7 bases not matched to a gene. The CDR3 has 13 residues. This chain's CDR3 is CASSLGTGDFGYF. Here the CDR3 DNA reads TGTGCCAGCAGCTTAGGGACAGGGGATTTCGGGTACTTC.

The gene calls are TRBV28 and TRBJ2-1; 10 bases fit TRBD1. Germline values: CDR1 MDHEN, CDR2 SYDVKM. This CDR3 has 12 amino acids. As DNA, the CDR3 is TGTGTCACGGGACAGGGGTTTAATGAGCAGTTCTTC. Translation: CVTGQGFNEQFF. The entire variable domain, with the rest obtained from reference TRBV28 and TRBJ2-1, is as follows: DVKVTQSSRYLVKRTGEKVFLECVQDMDHENMFWYRQDPGLGLRLIYFSYDVKMKEKGDIPEGYSVSREKKERFSLILESASTNQTSMYLCVTGQGFNEQFFGPGTRLTVL.

The CDR3: CASSPTLAGGTDTQYF. CDR3 DNA: TGCGCCAGCAGCCCGACACTAGCGGGAGGCACAGATACGCAGTATTTT. The rearrangement uses TRBV4-1 and TRBJ2-3; 11 bases agree with TRBD2. V lost 4 bases, J lost 1 base, and 4 bases stayed unmatched. The CDR3 is 16 residues long. The germline gives CDR1 MGHRA, CDR2 YSYEKL.

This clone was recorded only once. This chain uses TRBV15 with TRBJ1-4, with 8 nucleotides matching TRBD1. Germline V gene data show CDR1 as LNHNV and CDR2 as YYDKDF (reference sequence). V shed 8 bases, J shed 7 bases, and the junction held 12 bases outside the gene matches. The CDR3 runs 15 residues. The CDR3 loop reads CATGQQGEGVEKLFF. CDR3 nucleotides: TGTGCCACCGGCCAACAGGGGGAAGGAGTTGAAAAACTGTTTTTT.

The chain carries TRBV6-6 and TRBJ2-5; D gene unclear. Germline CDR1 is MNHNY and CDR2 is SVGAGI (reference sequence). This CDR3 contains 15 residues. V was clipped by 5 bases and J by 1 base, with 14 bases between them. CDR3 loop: CASSTPLGSQETQYF. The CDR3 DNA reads TGTGCCAGCAGTACCCCTTTGGGTAGCCAAGAGACCCAGTACTTC.

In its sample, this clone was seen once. CDR3 sequence reads: CASSPQGTGRYEQYF. CDR3 DNA sequence: TGTGCCAGCTCACCGCAAGGGACAGGTCGATACGAGCAGTACTTC. This rearrangement joins TRBV18 to TRBJ2-7, with 8 bases fitting TRBD1. This CDR3 is 15 amino acids long. The germline CDR1 and CDR2 sequences are KGHSH and LQKENI. V gave up 3 bases and J gave up 4 bases; unmatched junction bases: 8.

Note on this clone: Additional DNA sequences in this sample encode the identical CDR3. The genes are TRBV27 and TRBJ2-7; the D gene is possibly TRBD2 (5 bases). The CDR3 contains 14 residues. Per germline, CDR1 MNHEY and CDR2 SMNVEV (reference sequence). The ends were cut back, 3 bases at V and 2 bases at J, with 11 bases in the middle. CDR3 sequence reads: CASSLRAGAYEQYF. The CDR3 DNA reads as TGTGCCAGCAGTTTGAGGGCAGGAGCCTACGAGCAGTACTTC.

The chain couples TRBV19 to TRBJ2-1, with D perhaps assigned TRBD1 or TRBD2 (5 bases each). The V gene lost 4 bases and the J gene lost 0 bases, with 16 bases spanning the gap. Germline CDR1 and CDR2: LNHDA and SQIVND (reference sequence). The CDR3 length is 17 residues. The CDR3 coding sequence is TGTGCCAGTAGTACGTCGAGGGGTGGAAGCTCCTACAATGAGCAGTTCTTC. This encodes CASSTSRGGSSYNEQFF.

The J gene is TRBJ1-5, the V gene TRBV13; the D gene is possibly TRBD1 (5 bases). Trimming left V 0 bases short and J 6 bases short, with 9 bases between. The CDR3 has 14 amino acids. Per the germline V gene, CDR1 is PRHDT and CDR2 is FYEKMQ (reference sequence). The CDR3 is CASSLGQGSQPQHF. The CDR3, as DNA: TGTGCCAGCAGCTTAGGGCAGGGTAGTCAGCCCCAGCATTTT. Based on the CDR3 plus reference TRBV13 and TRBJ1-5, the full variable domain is AAGVIQSPRHLIKEKRETATLKCYPIPRHDTVYWYQQGPGQDPQFLISFYEKMQSDKGSIPDRFSAQQFSDYHSELNMSSLELGDSALYFCASSLGQGSQPQHFGDGTRLSIL.

The CDR3 DNA is TGTGCCAGCAGTTTGGGGGGCTGGACTGAAGCTTTCTTT. This gives the protein CASSLGGWTEAFF. The chain employs TRBV27 and TRBJ1-1; D is possibly TRBD1 (6 bases). The germline V and J ends were trimmed by 3 bases and 5 bases, with 10 bases remaining between them. CDR3 length: 13 residues. Germline CDR1 is MNHEY and CDR2 is SMNVEV (reference sequence).

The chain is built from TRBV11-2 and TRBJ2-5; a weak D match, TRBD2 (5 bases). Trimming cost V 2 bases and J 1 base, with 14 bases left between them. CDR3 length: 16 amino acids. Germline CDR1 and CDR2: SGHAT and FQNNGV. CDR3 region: CASSLLGVGSQETQYF. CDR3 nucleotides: TGTGCCAGCAGCTTATTGGGCGTGGGGAGCCAAGAGACCCAGTACTTC.

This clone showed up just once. CDR3 nucleotides: TGTGCCAGCAGCTTAGGCCTTGGGGTTAATGAAAAACTGTTTTTT. This translates into CASSLGLGVNEKLFF. The chain uses TRBV7-9 and TRBJ1-4; D is undetermined. The CDR3 spans 15 residues. Trimming shortened V by 1 base and J by 4 bases, and 10 bases separated the two germline ends. Germline CDR1 is SEHNR and CDR2 is FQNEAQ (reference sequence).

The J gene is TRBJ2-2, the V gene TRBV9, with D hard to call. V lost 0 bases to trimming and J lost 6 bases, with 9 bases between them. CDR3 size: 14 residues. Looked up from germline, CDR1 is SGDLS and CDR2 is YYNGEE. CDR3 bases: TGTGCCAGCAGCGTAGTGGATTCTTCCGGGGAGCTGTTTTTT. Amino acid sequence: CASSVVDSSGELFF.

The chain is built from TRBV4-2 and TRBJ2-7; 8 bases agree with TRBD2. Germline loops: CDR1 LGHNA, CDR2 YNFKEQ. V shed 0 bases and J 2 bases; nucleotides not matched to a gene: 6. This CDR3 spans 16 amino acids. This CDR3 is CASSQDLSGSTYEQYF. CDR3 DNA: TGTGCCAGCAGCCAAGATTTAAGCGGGAGTACCTACGAGCAGTACTTC.